The 13 T cell receptor beta chains reported below all come from one sample, sequenced in a study of shared clonotypes between healthy human individuals. Generated by immunoSEQ multiplex PCR, the TCRdb table keeps only in-frame clones and is missing some. The data hold approximately 2.4 million clones, with more than 90% observed a single time. The sample comprised naive CD4+ T cells sorted from blood. Sample subset: CD45RA+ positively selected. The source of these receptors is a man aged 18 to 29 in good health.

V is TRBV11-2 and J is TRBJ1-6; 7 bases agree with TRBD1. The ends lost 0 bases at V and 7 bases at J; junction bases unmatched: 6. The length of the CDR3 is 16 residues. In germline, CDR1 is SGHAT, CDR2 FQNNGV. As DNA, the CDR3 is TGTGCCAGCAGCTTAGAGACAGGGAGGGGAAATTCACCCCTCCACTTT. It specifies CASSLETGRGNSPLHF.

This chain joins TRBV7-9 and TRBJ1-3, with TRBD1 as a possible D gene (5 bases). The CDR3 runs 17 residues. Germline assignment: CDR1 SEHNR and CDR2 FQNEAQ (reference sequence). V lost 5 bases and J 4 bases, leaving 21 bases between the germline ends. The CDR3: CASSQTVSRDAGNTIYF. In DNA form, the CDR3 reads TGTGCCAGCAGCCAGACAGTATCCCGGGACGCAGGAAACACCATATATTTT. The full variable domain, in which reference TRBV7-9 and TRBJ1-3 provide the parts outside the CDR3, is DTGVSQNPRHKITKRGQNVTFRCDPISEHNRLYWYRQTLGQGPEFLTYFQNEAQLEKSRLLSDRFSAERPKGSFSTLEIQRTEQGDSAMYLCASSQTVSRDAGNTIYFGEGSWLTVV.

The gene calls are TRBV19 and TRBJ1-2; 7 bases are shared with TRBD1. The junction had 15 bases not matched to a gene; V was cut back by 7 bases and J by 4 bases. In germline, CDR1 is LNHDA, CDR2 SQIVND (reference sequence). The CDR3 has 16 amino acids. The CDR3, as DNA: TGTGCCAGTACCTCTAGAACGAAACAGGGGAGCTATGGCTACACCTTC. It encodes CASTSRTKQGSYGYTF.

This rearrangement joins TRBV28 to TRBJ1-5, with D hard to call. Germline V gene data show CDR1 as MDHEN and CDR2 as SYDVKM. This CDR3 comprises 15 residues. The V end was cut by 2 bases, the J end by 0 bases, with 8 bases between. CDR3 sequence: CASSLNPTSNQPQHF. CDR3 DNA: TGTGCCAGCAGTTTAAACCCGACTAGCAATCAGCCCCAGCATTTT.

The V call is TRBV6-6, the J call TRBJ2-2; TRBD2 aligns across 8 bases. Per the germline V gene, CDR1 is MNHNY and CDR2 is SVGAGI (reference sequence). Trimming took 7 bases from V and 5 from J; bases not matched to a gene: 6. This CDR3 is 14 amino acids long. CDR3 sequence (DNA): TGTGCCAGCACCTCGGGAGGGCGGACCGGGGAGCTGTTTTTT. Amino acids: CASTSGGRTGELFF.

The chain has TRBV5-1 and TRBJ2-1, with 10 nucleotides matching TRBD2. Per germline, CDR1 SGHRS and CDR2 YFSETQ. CDR3 size: 16 residues. V was pared by 0 bases and J by 7 bases, with 7 bases of the junction left unmatched. In DNA, the CDR3 is TGCGCCAGCAGCTTGGCCAGGCTAGCGGGGGAGAATGAGCAGTTCTTC. Translation gives CASSLARLAGENEQFF. Filled out from reference TRBV5-1 and TRBJ2-1, the complete variable domain reads KAGVTQTPRYLIKTRGQQVTLSCSPISGHRSVSWYQQTPGQGLQFLFEYFSETQRNKGNFPGRFSGRQFSNSRSEMNVSTLELGDSALYLCASSLARLAGENEQFFGPGTRLTVL.

The gene calls are TRBV7-6 and TRBJ2-7; D is unclear. This CDR3 is built from 14 residues. CDR1 is SGHVS and CDR2 is FNYEAQ in the germline V gene. Trimming removed 5 bases from V and 2 bases from J, with 13 bases in between. The CDR3 region is CASSPATATYEQYF. In DNA form, the CDR3 reads TGTGCCAGCAGCCCCGCTACTGCGACCTACGAGCAGTACTTC.

The chain employs TRBV5-1 and TRBJ1-1; D might be TRBD1 (6 bases). V was shortened by 1 base and J by 4 bases, with 11 bases between the two germline ends. Germline CDR1 SGHRS, CDR2 YFSETQ. CDR3 length: 14 amino acids. DNA for the CDR3: TGCGCCAGCAGCTTGTCTGCACAGGGCACTGAAGCTTTCTTT. This gives the protein CASSLSAQGTEAFF.

This clone was seen a single time. The rearrangement uses TRBV30 and TRBJ1-5; D not resolved. CDR1 and CDR2 (germline): GTSNPN, SVGIG (reference sequence). V lost 1 base to trimming and J lost 5 bases, with 9 bases between them. This CDR3 comprises 13 residues. The CDR3 bases are TGTGCCTGGAGTGCCAATTCGTATCAGCCCCAGCATTTT. Its protein product is CAWSANSYQPQHF.

Points on this clone: Other DNA sequences from this sample encode an identical CDR3 as well. The chain employs TRBV28 and TRBJ1-5; 7 nucleotides line up with TRBD1. After removal of 8 bases from V and 4 bases from J, the junction contained 2 bases not matched to a gene. The CDR3 has 12 residues. Per germline, CDR1 MDHEN and CDR2 SYDVKM. DNA of the CDR3: TGTGCCAGCTCACAGGGGAATCAGCCCCAGCATTTT. Amino acid sequence: CASSQGNQPQHF.

The chain is built from TRBV6-1 and TRBJ1-5; no clear D gene. This CDR3 spans 13 amino acids. Germline assignment: CDR1 MNHNS and CDR2 SASEGT. V was clipped by 8 bases and J by 4 bases, with 12 bases between them. The CDR3 DNA reads TGTGCCAGCCGCGTTATGGAGAATCAGCCCCAGCATTTT. Its protein is CASRVMENQPQHF.

A single count supports this clone. The J gene is TRBJ2-7, the V gene TRBV18, with TRBD1 identical over 8 bases. Germline V CDR1 and CDR2: KGHSH, LQKENI. CDR3 length: 16 amino acids. With V trimmed by 2 bases and J by 2 bases, 8 bases remained unmatched. The CDR3 region has the DNA TGTGCCAGCTCACCAGAGGGACAGGTCTTTACCTACGAGCAGTACTTC. Its translation is CASSPEGQVFTYEQYF.

The chain recombines TRBV18 with TRBJ2-2; 9 nucleotides agree with TRBD2. V lost 1 base, J lost 4 bases, and 4 bases stayed unmatched. CDR1 and CDR2 from the germline V gene are KGHSH and LQKENI. The CDR3 is 16 amino acids. CDR3 bases: TGTGCCAGCTCACCACAGGCTAGCGGGACCACCGGGGAGCTGTTTTTT. Translation gives CASSPQASGTTGELFF.